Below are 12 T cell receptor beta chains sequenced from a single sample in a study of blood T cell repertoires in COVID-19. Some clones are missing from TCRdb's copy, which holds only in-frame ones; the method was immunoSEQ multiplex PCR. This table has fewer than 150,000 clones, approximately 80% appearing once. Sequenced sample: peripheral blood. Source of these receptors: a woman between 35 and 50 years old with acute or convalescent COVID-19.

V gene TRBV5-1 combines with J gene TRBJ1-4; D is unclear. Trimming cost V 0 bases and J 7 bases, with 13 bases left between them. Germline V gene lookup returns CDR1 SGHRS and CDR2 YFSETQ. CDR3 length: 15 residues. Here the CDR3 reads CASSLVPSGSEKLFF. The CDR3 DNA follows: TGCGCCAGCAGCTTGGTACCTTCCGGGAGTGAAAAACTGTTTTTT. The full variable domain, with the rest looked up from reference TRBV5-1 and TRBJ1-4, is KAGVTQTPRYLIKTRGQQVTLSCSPISGHRSVSWYQQTPGQGLQFLFEYFSETQRNKGNFPGRFSGRQFSNSRSEMNVSTLELGDSALYLCASSLVPSGSEKLFFGSGTQLSVL.

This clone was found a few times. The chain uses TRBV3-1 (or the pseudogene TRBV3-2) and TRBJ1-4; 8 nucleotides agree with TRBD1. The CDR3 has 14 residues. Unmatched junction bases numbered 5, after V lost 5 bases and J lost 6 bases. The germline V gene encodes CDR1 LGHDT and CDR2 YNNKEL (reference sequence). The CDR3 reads CASSRGTGDEKLFF. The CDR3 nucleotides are TGTGCCAGCAGCAGGGGGACAGGTGATGAAAAACTGTTTTTT.

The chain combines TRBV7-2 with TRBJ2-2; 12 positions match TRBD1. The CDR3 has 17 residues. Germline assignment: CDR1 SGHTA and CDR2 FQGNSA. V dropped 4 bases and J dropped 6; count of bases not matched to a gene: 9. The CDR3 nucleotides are TGTGCCAGCAGCTCGATCTCCGGGACAGGGGGCCCCGGGGAGCTGTTTTTT. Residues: CASSSISGTGGPGELFF.

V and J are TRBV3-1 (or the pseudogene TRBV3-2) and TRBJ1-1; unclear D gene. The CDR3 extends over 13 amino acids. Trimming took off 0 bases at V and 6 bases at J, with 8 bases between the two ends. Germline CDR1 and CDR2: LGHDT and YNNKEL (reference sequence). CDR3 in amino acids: CASSQEDWAEAFF. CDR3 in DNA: TGTGCCAGCAGCCAAGAGGACTGGGCTGAAGCTTTCTTT.

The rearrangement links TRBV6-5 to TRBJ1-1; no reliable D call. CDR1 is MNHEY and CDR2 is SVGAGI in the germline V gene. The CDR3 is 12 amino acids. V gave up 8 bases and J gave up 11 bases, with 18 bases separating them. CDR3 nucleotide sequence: TGTGCCAGCTCTCCTTCCGGGGAAGCGGCTTTCTTT. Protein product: CASSPSGEAAFF.

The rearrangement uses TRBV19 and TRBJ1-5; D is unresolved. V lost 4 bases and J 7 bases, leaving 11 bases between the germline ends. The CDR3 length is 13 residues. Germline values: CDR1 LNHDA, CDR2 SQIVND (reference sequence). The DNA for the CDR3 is TGTGCCAGTAGTAATCCCCTAGGCCAGCCCCAGCATTTT. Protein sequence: CASSNPLGQPQHF.

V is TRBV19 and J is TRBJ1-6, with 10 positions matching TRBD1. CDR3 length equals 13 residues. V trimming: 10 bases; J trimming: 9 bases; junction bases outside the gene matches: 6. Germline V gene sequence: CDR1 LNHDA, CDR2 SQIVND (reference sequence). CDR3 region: CAISGQGSSPLHF. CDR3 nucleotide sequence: TGTGCCATTTCGGGACAGGGGAGTTCACCCCTCCACTTT. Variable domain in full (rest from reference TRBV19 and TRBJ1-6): DGGITQSPKYLFRKEGQNVTLSCEQNLNHDAMYWYRQDPGQGLRLIYYSQIVNDFQKGDIAEGYSVSREKKESFPLTVTSAQKNPTAFYLCAISGQGSSPLHFGNGTRLTVT.

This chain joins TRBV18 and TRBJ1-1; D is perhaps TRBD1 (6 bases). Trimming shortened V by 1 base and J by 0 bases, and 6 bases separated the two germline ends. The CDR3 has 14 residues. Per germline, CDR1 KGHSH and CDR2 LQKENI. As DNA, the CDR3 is TGTGCCAGCTCACCACGACAGGTGAACACTGAAGCTTTCTTT. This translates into CASSPRQVNTEAFF.

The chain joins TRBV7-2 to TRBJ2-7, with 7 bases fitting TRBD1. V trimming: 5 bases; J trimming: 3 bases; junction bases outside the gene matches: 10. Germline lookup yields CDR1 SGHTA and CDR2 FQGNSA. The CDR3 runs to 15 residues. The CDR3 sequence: CASSPQGHLLYEQYF. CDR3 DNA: TGTGCCAGCAGCCCACAGGGGCATCTACTCTACGAGCAGTACTTC.

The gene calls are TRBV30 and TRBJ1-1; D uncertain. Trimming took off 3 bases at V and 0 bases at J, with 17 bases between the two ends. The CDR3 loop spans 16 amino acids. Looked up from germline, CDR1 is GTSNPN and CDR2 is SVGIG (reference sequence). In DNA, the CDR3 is TGTGCCTGGAGACCCCTCCGTGGCTCAATGAACACTGAAGCTTTCTTT. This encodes CAWRPLRGSMNTEAFF.

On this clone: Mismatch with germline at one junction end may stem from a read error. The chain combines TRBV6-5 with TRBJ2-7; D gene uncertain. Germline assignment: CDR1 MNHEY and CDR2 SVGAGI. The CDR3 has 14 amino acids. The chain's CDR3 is CASRGEEVSHEQYF. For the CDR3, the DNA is TGTGCCAGCAGGGGCGAAGAAGTCTCCCACGAGCAGTACTTC.

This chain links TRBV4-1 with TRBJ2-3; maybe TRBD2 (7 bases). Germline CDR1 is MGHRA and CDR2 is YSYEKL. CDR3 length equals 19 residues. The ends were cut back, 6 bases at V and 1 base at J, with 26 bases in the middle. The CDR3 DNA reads TGCGCCAGCAGTCCTAAGTGGGGGGGGGCGTCTTCGGGCACAGATACGCAGTATTTT. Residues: CASSPKWGGASSGTDTQYF.